Given below is one T cell receptor beta chain in context. Its antigen is still unknown. Nothing much larger sits one base from this clone, and base qualities are not available. This sample is part of a study of OX40 agonist ivuxolimab in advanced cancers. Notes on the research overall: Ivuxolimab, which targeted the costimulatory receptor OX40 (CD134), was an agonistic, fully human IgG2 monoclonal antibody. Partial responses were achieved by three dose-escalation patients, of whom one had hepatocellular carcinoma and two had cutaneous melanoma. The purpose of peripheral TCRbeta sequencing was to test whether ivuxolimab changed TCR sequence diversity and led to clonal T-cell expansion. Patients were allowed to have had prior anti-PD-1, anti-PD-L1 or anti-CTLA-4 therapy, and approximately 39% of the dose-escalation patients had been treated with checkpoint inhibitors. A male proportion of 75% to 85% and a mean age of approximately 61 years, ranging from 23 to 79, were recorded for the dose-escalation cohort. Of the approximately 54 dose-escalation patients, hepatocellular carcinoma was present in about 20, melanoma in roughly 15, renal cell carcinoma in 9 and head and neck cancer in 9. The monotherapy dose-escalation portion (N = 52 patients) of the phase I ivuxolimab trial is reported in the paper. Intravenous ivuxolimab was administered to patients every 2 weeks at six dose levels: 0.01, 0.1, 0.3, 1.5, 3 and 10 mg/kg.

To sequence the TCRbeta CDR3 region, genomic DNA was isolated from the sorted cells. TCRbeta CDR3 regions were sequenced using the immunoSEQ Assay. TCRdb took over this immuneACCESS table, retaining in-frame rearrangements with V and J assigned. Such tables are incomplete; in checked studies, under half of the missing clones stem from an unresolved V gene, and the remainder is unexplained. The sample includes around 80,000 clones, with roughly nine tenths observed a single time. The ten most abundant clones make up 0.15% to 0.2% of the sample. Patients with a history of autoimmune disease or receiving systemic immunosuppression were excluded from the trial. In every dose cohort, peripheral blood was drawn for TCR sequencing at baseline, cycle 4 day 1, and cycle 7 day 1. The samples were taken from a phase I, first-in-human, multicenter, open-label dose-escalation trial of ivuxolimab. Adults with locally advanced or metastatic melanoma, renal cell carcinoma, hepatocellular carcinoma or head and neck squamous cell carcinoma were enrolled in the trial. Before TCR sequencing, CD4+ and CD8+ T cells were separately sorted from peripheral blood.

Paper-wide results and their limitations: The antigen specificity of the clonally expanded peripheral T cells was not determined. At doses of 0.1 to 3.0 mg/kg, clonal expansion of both CD4+ and CD8+ T cells in blood was seen between baseline and week 6. Low levels of normalized T-cell clonal expansion were also shown by some nonresponding patients. After ivuxolimab, expanded clones were on average more numerous among CD8+ T cells than among CD4+ T cells. Partial responders in the 0.1-3.0 mg/kg groups had among the lowest normalized peripheral clonal expansion, especially among CD8+ T cells.

Inclusive of the bounding cysteine and phenylalanine, the CDR3 is 14 residues long. Only the CDR3 DNA stays, 42 bases, in frame from base 1. CDR1 and CDR2 were assigned from the germline V gene as SGDLS and YYNGEE. The V end gives up 3 bases and the J end 3 bases, leaving 5 bases in the junction not matched to a gene. The sequence joins TRBV9 to TRBJ1-1, and 7 bases in between align with TRBD1. This TCR derives from an adult with an advanced solid tumor such as melanoma, head and neck, liver or kidney cancer. This sample comprised CD4+ or CD8+ T cells sorted from blood, obtained in a trial of the OX40 agonist ivuxolimab. CDR3 sequence: CASSGDRVDTEAFF. At the DNA level, the sequence is TGTGCCAGCAGCGGAGACAGGGTGGACACTGAAGCTTTCTTT.